This T cell receptor beta chain was obtained from a study of OX40 agonist ivuxolimab in advanced cancers. Broader study findings: Clonal expansion by week 6 occurred in CD4+ and CD8+ blood T cells (at 0.1 to 3.0 mg/kg). Some nonresponders additionally presented with little normalized T-cell clonal expansion.

Repertoires were generated with immunoSEQ multiplex PCR, while TCRdb's copy carries only in-frame clones and drops some. In the table there are tens of thousands of clones, 80% to 95% of which are singletons. Regarding this clone: What it binds is not known.

V gave up 4 bases and J gave up 7 bases; unmatched junction bases: 7. Germline V gene lookup returns CDR1 SGHVS and CDR2 FNYEAQ. CDR3 length equals 14 residues. V is TRBV7-6 and J is TRBJ2-1, with 7 bases aligning to TRBD2. This TCR derives from an adult with an advanced solid tumor such as melanoma, head and neck, liver or kidney cancer. The sequences come from CD4+ or CD8+ T cells sorted from blood, collected in a trial of the OX40 agonist ivuxolimab. The CDR3 sequence is CASSWGGGHNEQFF. The CDR3 DNA is TGTGCCAGCAGCTGGGGGGGAGGTCATAATGAGCAGTTCTTC. The entire variable domain, with the rest obtained from reference TRBV7-6 and TRBJ2-1, is as follows: GAGVSQSPRYKVTKRGQDVALRCDPISGHVSLYWYRQALGQGPEFLTYFNYEAQQDKSGLPNDRFSAERPEGSISTLTIQRTEQRDSAMYRCASSWGGGHNEQFFGPGTRLTVL.